This T cell receptor beta chain was sequenced for a study of blood T cell repertoires in COVID-19. Study overall: From the United States, Italy and Spain came samples of acute and convalescent COVID-19. Nucleic acid was either cDNA or gDNA, and it came from T cells, B-cell-depleted T cells, or PBMCs.

Trimming shortened V by 4 bases and J by 4 bases, and 18 bases separated the two germline ends. The CDR3 spans 16 residues. Germline V lookup: CDR1 SGHDN, CDR2 FVKESK. Per the authors' pipeline: Reference gene primer amplification yielded estimated nucleated cell counts. The method was immunoSEQ multiplex PCR; TCRdb's version includes in-frame clones alone and lacks a portion of them. The V and J calls and the clone size are those of that table, but D and trimming were determined from the DNA. The sample consists of roughly 280,000 clones, 85% to 90% of them appearing once. Sequencing was carried out using peripheral blood. The sequence derives from a man in his late teens or twenties with active or convalescent COVID-19. This chain links TRBV14 with TRBJ2-3; D gene uncertain. The CDR3 DNA follows: TGTGCCAGCAGCCTGTTGGGCAACCCCGGCGCAGATACGCAGTATTTT. This sequence encodes CASSLLGNPGADTQYF.